The 14 T cell receptor beta chains below all came from one sample that was sequenced in a study of memory B cells and T cells in multiple sclerosis. CFSE-dim autoproliferating and CFSE-high non-proliferating T cells from unstimulated culture were sequenced separately. Pooled replicate wells came from some 50 million CFSE-labeled PBMCs cultured less than nine days without stimulus. Clones were sequenced by immunoSEQ multiplex PCR, and TCRdb holds only the in-frame ones, with some missing. The repertoire consists of over 35,000 clones, with almost 85% occurring once and the leading ten covering roughly 1.1%. Antigens for these TCRs are unknown. Input material: PBMCs from blood kept in culture. These receptors were taken from a human donor with multiple sclerosis.

Concerning this clone itself: This specimen includes other DNA sequences encoding the same CDR3. The rearrangement joins TRBV5-1 to TRBJ1-1; D gene ambiguous. Germline V lookup: CDR1 SGHRS, CDR2 YFSETQ. CDR3 length: 13 residues. Trimming took 0 bases from V and 0 from J, leaving 3 bases between them. The CDR3 DNA sequence: TGCGCCAGCAGCTTGGAGCTGAACACTGAAGCTTTCTTT. The encoded protein is CASSLELNTEAFF.

This clone was seen only a few times. The chain recombines TRBV19 with TRBJ2-1, with 12 bases fitting TRBD2. There are 16 residues in the CDR3. Unmatched junction bases numbered 6, after V lost 5 bases and J lost 4 bases. Germline V gene data show CDR1 as LNHDA and CDR2 as SQIVND (reference sequence). The DNA for the CDR3 is TGTGCCAGTAGTCCGACTAGCGGGGGATCGTACAATGAGCAGTTCTTC. This codes for CASSPTSGGSYNEQFF.

The chain joins TRBV29-1 to TRBJ1-1; 9 bases line up with TRBD1. The V gene end was trimmed by 4 bases and the J gene end by 3 bases; junction bases not matched to a gene: 6. The germline V gene encodes CDR1 SQVTM and CDR2 ANQGSEA. The length of the CDR3 is 14 residues. The CDR3: CSVGIQGAHTEAFF. The CDR3 region has the DNA TGCAGCGTTGGGATACAGGGGGCGCACACTGAAGCTTTCTTT.

This clone was seen a few times. One junction end disagrees with the germline gene, perhaps due to a read error. This chain connects TRBV6-5 to TRBJ1-2, with D uncertain. The germline CDR1 and CDR2 sequences are MNHEY and SVGAGI. This CDR3 comprises 10 residues. CDR3 residues: CASTTYLSSF. The CDR3 nucleotides read TGTGCCAGCACCACCTACCTCTCCAGCTTC.

The chain employs TRBV2 and TRBJ1-2; D is uncertain. V lost 7 bases and J 5 bases, leaving 14 bases between the germline ends. Germline V gene lookup returns CDR1 SNHLY and CDR2 FYNNEI. CDR3 size: 13 residues. The CDR3 region is CASMLAAGYGYTF. CDR3 nucleotide sequence: TGTGCCAGCATGTTGGCCGCGGGGTATGGCTACACCTTC.

The V gene is TRBV5-1, the J gene TRBJ2-5; D ambiguous. Germline V gives CDR1 SGHRS, CDR2 YFSETQ. V lost 0 bases and J 3 bases, leaving 15 bases between the germline ends. This CDR3 is 16 amino acids long. This CDR3 is CASSLARLHIKETQYF. The CDR3 nucleotides are TGCGCCAGCAGCTTGGCCAGACTCCACATTAAAGAGACCCAGTACTTC.

V is TRBV7-8 and J is TRBJ1-2, with 10 bases fitting TRBD1. CDR3 length: 16 residues. Germline assignment: CDR1 SGHVS and CDR2 FQNEAQ. J lost 4 bases, V lost 0 bases, and 5 bases had no gene match. CDR3 residues: CASSLARTGGFYGYTF. In nucleotides, the CDR3 is TGTGCCAGCAGCTTAGCGAGGACAGGGGGATTCTATGGCTACACCTTC.

V is TRBV18 and J is TRBJ2-3; tentatively, D is TRBD2 (6 bases). V lost 3 bases to trimming and J lost 3 bases, with 10 bases between them. This CDR3 comprises 14 residues. The germline V gene has CDR1 KGHSH and CDR2 LQKENI. The CDR3 protein is CASSPRRETDTQYF. CDR3 nucleotides: TGTGCCAGCTCACCGCGGAGGGAGACAGATACGCAGTATTTT.

This clone has a single count. This sequence joins TRBV5-1 and TRBJ1-6; D uncertain. The CDR3 length is 16 residues. The V gene lost 0 bases and the J gene lost 5 bases, with 12 bases spanning the gap. The V gene's germline CDR1 is SGHRS and CDR2 YFSETQ. DNA for the CDR3: TGCGCCAGCAGCTTGGGTGGGAGTCCGGATAATTCACCCCTCCACTTT. Translated: CASSLGGSPDNSPLHF.

This clone was detected only a few times. J is TRBJ1-3 and V is TRBV19; no firm D call. Germline assignment: CDR1 LNHDA and CDR2 SQIVND (reference sequence). This CDR3 region has 15 residues. Trimming left V 1 base short and J 4 bases short, with 11 bases between. CDR3 DNA: TGTGCCAGTAGTATAGGGTCGACCTCGGGAAACACCATATATTTT. Encoded protein: CASSIGSTSGNTIYF.

The chain couples TRBV4-3 to TRBJ1-2, with D possibly TRBD1 on 6 matching bases. Germline V gene data show CDR1 as LGHNA and CDR2 as YSLEER. V lost 3 bases, J lost 1 base, and 15 bases lay in between. This CDR3 spans 16 amino acids. CDR3 nucleotides: TGCGCCAGCAGCCACCACACAACAGGGATTAACTATGGCTACACCTTC. Encoded protein: CASSHHTTGINYGYTF.

The count of this clone is one. The chain carries TRBV4-1 and TRBJ1-4, with D perhaps TRBD1 (5 bases). Germline V lookup: CDR1 MGHRA, CDR2 YSYEKL. This CDR3 contains 16 residues. V dropped 4 bases and J dropped 8 bases, with 20 bases sitting between them. The CDR3 sequence: CASSLGTSGGQEKLFF. Here the CDR3 DNA reads TGCGCCAGCAGCCTAGGGACGTCGGGTGGTCAAGAAAAACTGTTTTTT.

This clone has only a few counts. The chain joins TRBV19 to TRBJ1-2, with TRBD1 matching over 10 bases. Trimming took 6 bases from V and 6 from J; bases not matched to a gene: 7. The CDR3 is made up of 14 amino acids. CDR1 and CDR2 from the germline V gene are LNHDA and SQIVND (reference sequence). The CDR3 region has the DNA TGTGCCAGTAGCTTCCCAGGGACAGGGGATGGCTACACCTTC. This encodes CASSFPGTGDGYTF.

V is TRBV5-1 and J is TRBJ1-2; 8 bases match TRBD1. V shed 0 bases and J 9 bases; nucleotides not matched to a gene: 7. Germline CDR1 and CDR2: SGHRS and YFSETQ. The CDR3 length is 14 residues. The CDR3 spells CASSLDSGGGSYTF. In DNA, the CDR3 is TGCGCCAGCAGCTTGGATTCAGGGGGCGGGAGCTACACCTTC.